These 29 T cell receptor beta chains share one sample of origin, sequenced in a study of blood T cell repertoires in COVID-19. Clones were sequenced by immunoSEQ multiplex PCR, and TCRdb holds only the in-frame ones, with some missing. The sample holds about 180,000 clones, 88% seen once. Sequenced sample: PBMCs or T cells enriched from blood (not recorded which). The receptors were gathered from a woman aged 18-35 years who had recovered from COVID-19.

This clone was observed a single time. The gene calls are TRBV11-3 and TRBJ2-1; 7 nucleotides align to TRBD2. This CDR3 is built from 13 residues. Germline CDR1 is SGHNT and CDR2 is YENEEA. J lost 10 bases, V lost 2 bases, and 5 bases had no gene match. Written as DNA, the CDR3 is TGTGCCAGCAGCTTACTGGGGGGGGGAGAGCAGTTCTTC. It yields the protein CASSLLGGGEQFF.

V gene TRBV2 combines with J gene TRBJ2-7, with 7 bases lining up with TRBD1. The germline gives CDR1 SNHLY, CDR2 FYNNEI. Trimming at V came to 8 bases and at J to 3 bases, leaving 7 bases not matched to a gene. The CDR3 has 13 residues. The CDR3 sequence is CASLNRGRYEQYF. The DNA of the CDR3 is TGTGCCAGCCTTAACAGGGGTCGCTACGAGCAGTACTTC.

The V call is TRBV9, the J call TRBJ2-1; 10 bases map to TRBD1. CDR3 length: 15 residues. Per the germline V gene, CDR1 is SGDLS and CDR2 is YYNGEE. V lost 2 bases and J lost 7; bases outside the gene matches: 6. The chain's CDR3 is CASSVGQGVGNEQFF. The CDR3 nucleotides read TGTGCCAGCAGCGTTGGACAGGGGGTAGGTAATGAGCAGTTCTTC.

This sequence joins TRBV29-1 and TRBJ1-5; D is unclear. The V gene's germline CDR1 is SQVTM and CDR2 ANQGSEA. CDR3 size: 13 residues. V was cut by 7 bases and J by 4 bases, with 14 bases left in between. CDR3 DNA sequence: TGCAGCGCTGGAGGGTCGTTTAATCAGCCCCAGCATTTT. This translates into CSAGGSFNQPQHF. Looking up the rest from reference TRBV29-1 and TRBJ1-5 gives the full variable domain: SAVISQKPSRDICQRGTSLTIQCQVDSQVTMMFWYRQQPGQSLTLIATANQGSEATYESGFVIDKFPISRPNLTFSTLTVSNMSPEDSSIYLCSAGGSFNQPQHFGDGTRLSIL.

The rearrangement joins TRBV5-5 to TRBJ2-2, with a tentative D call TRBD2 (5 bases). The ends were cut back, 4 bases at V and 0 bases at J, with 13 bases in the middle. Germline V gene data show CDR1 as SGHKS and CDR2 as YYEKEE (reference sequence). This CDR3 contains 16 residues. This chain's CDR3 is CASSARPGTNTGELFF. The CDR3 nucleotides are TGTGCCAGCAGCGCCCGGCCGGGGACGAACACCGGGGAGCTGTTTTTT. Full variable domain (rest looked up from reference TRBV5-5 and TRBJ2-2): DAGVTQSPTHLIKTRGQQVTLRCSPISGHKSVSWYQQVLGQGPQFIFQYYEKEERGRGNFPDRFSARQFPNYSSELNVNALLLGDSALYLCASSARPGTNTGELFFGEGSRLTVL.

This sequence joins TRBV9 and TRBJ2-7, with TRBD1 matching over 9 bases. Losses at the gene ends were 3 bases for V and 4 bases for J; bases not matched to a gene: 8. CDR1 and CDR2 (germline): SGDLS, YYNGEE. The CDR3 has 15 amino acids. CDR3 coding DNA: TGTGCCAGCAGCGCTGGGGGGACAGGGTATTACGAGCAGTACTTC. Residues: CASSAGGTGYYEQYF.

The DNA for the CDR3 is TGTGCCAGCAGCTTAGATTCGGGACAAACAAAAAACTATGGCTACACCTTC. It is translated as CASSLDSGQTKNYGYTF. The genes are TRBV7-6 and TRBJ1-2; maybe TRBD1 (6 bases). CDR3 size: 17 residues. V was cut by 1 base and J by 2 bases, with 17 bases left in between. Germline V gene data show CDR1 as SGHVS and CDR2 as FNYEAQ.

The gene calls are TRBV4-3 and TRBJ2-3; 7 bases are a match to TRBD1. The CDR3 runs to 17 residues. Germline V CDR1 and CDR2: LGHNA, YSLEER. The V and J ends lost 0 bases and 6 bases, in that order; junction bases with no gene match: 12. The CDR3 DNA reads as TGCGCCAGCAGCCAAGATCTCGGAGGACAGGCCGCTGATACGCAGTATTTT. Its translation: CASSQDLGGQAADTQYF.

The chain employs TRBV7-3 and TRBJ1-1; 11 bases line up with TRBD1. Germline V CDR1 and CDR2: SGHTA, FQGTGA. Trimming removed 4 bases from V and 0 bases from J; junction bases left unmatched: 1. The CDR3 covers 15 residues. CDR3 sequence: CASSWDRGVNTEAFF. The CDR3 DNA is TGTGCCAGCAGCTGGGACAGGGGGGTGAACACTGAAGCTTTCTTT.

The J gene is TRBJ2-7, the V gene TRBV7-8, with TRBD2 matching over 8 bases. CDR1 SGHVS and CDR2 FQNEAQ come from the germline V gene. V trimming: 5 bases; J trimming: 4 bases; junction bases outside the gene matches: 10. The CDR3 totals 15 residues. In DNA, the CDR3 is TGTGCCAGCAGCCCAACCAGCGGGAGTGGTTACGAGCAGTACTTC. This translates into CASSPTSGSGYEQYF.

Comments on this clone: Other DNA sequences in this sample translate to the same CDR3. This rearrangement joins TRBV2 to TRBJ2-3; no reliable D call. V was cut by 6 bases and J by 2 bases, with 6 bases left in between. There are 12 residues in the CDR3. The germline V gene encodes CDR1 SNHLY and CDR2 FYNNEI. For the CDR3, the DNA is TGTGCCAGCAGGTCACTCACAGATACGCAGTATTTT. It encodes CASRSLTDTQYF.

V is TRBV28 and J is TRBJ1-6, with D unclear. This CDR3 spans 16 amino acids. The germline gives CDR1 MDHEN, CDR2 SYDVKM. Trimming cost V 4 bases and J 9 bases, with 19 bases left between them. The CDR3 bases are TGTGCCAGCAGTTCCTTCGGCAGTGGGCTGGGTTCACCCCTCCACTTT. This translates into CASSSFGSGLGSPLHF.

The CDR3 here is CASSQASGEQYGYTF. The CDR3 nucleotides read TGCGCCAGCAGCCAAGCTTCGGGGGAACAATATGGCTACACCTTC. The chain recombines TRBV4-1 with TRBJ1-2, with a weak D call TRBD1 (5 bases). Between the trimmed V and J ends, which lost 1 base and 5 bases, there was a span of 14 bases. Germline values: CDR1 MGHRA, CDR2 YSYEKL. CDR3 length equals 15 residues.

This chain links TRBV15 with TRBJ2-3; 8 bases line up with TRBD1. The junction had 7 bases not matched to a gene; V was cut back by 6 bases and J by 5 bases. Per the germline V gene, CDR1 is LNHNV and CDR2 is YYDKDF (reference sequence). The CDR3 has 14 amino acids. CDR3 DNA: TGTGCCACCAGGACAGACAGGGGAGGAGATACGCAGTATTTT. Amino acid sequence: CATRTDRGGDTQYF.

This chain connects TRBV6-4 to TRBJ2-1, with 7 positions matching TRBD2. Trimming at V came to 2 bases and at J to 4 bases, leaving 8 bases not matched to a gene. The CDR3 contains 16 residues. Germline V gene lookup returns CDR1 MRHNA and CDR2 SNTAGT. The CDR3 protein is CASSDTPRGIYNEQFF. In DNA, the CDR3 is TGTGCCAGCAGTGACACCCCGCGGGGGATTTACAATGAGCAGTTCTTC.

This clone was seen only once. V usage is TRBV28 and J usage is TRBJ1-1; tentative D call: TRBD1 (5 bases). CDR1 is MDHEN, CDR2 SYDVKM, per germline. The CDR3 loop spans 13 amino acids. Trimming took off 9 bases at V and 8 bases at J, with 19 bases between the two ends. CDR3 protein: CASDGQGKEEAFF. CDR3 nucleotides: TGTGCCAGTGATGGGCAGGGCAAAGAAGAAGCTTTCTTT.

The chain carries TRBV2 and TRBJ2-1, with D maybe TRBD2 (5 bases). Germline CDR1 SNHLY, CDR2 FYNNEI. Trimming shortened V by 4 bases and J by 4 bases, and 11 bases separated the two germline ends. The CDR3 has 14 residues. CDR3 region: CASSARTGYNEQFF. DNA for the CDR3: TGTGCCAGCAGTGCCCGGACTGGTTACAATGAGCAGTTCTTC.

The chain employs TRBV2 and TRBJ1-1, with 9 bases fitting TRBD1. Germline V CDR1 and CDR2: SNHLY, FYNNEI. This CDR3 spans 16 amino acids. Trimming cost V 7 bases and J 2 bases; bases outside gene matches: 11. CDR3 coding DNA: TGTGCCAGCACCGCATCGGGACAGGGTTTCAACACTGAAGCTTTCTTT. This gives the protein CASTASGQGFNTEAFF.

For the CDR3, the DNA is TGTGCCACCCCCCCCCACGAGGGAGATACGCAGTATTTT. It specifies CATPPHEGDTQYF. V and J are TRBV2 and TRBJ2-3; D may be TRBD2 (5 bases). CDR1 SNHLY and CDR2 FYNNEI come from the germline V gene. V lost 10 bases, J lost 5 bases, and 16 bases lay in between. This CDR3 contains 13 residues. Full variable domain (missing parts from reference TRBV2 and TRBJ2-3): EPEVTQTPSHQVTQMGQEVILRCVPISNHLYFYWYRQILGQKVEFLVSFYNNEISEKSEIFDDQFSVERPDGSNFTLKIRSTKLEDSAMYFCATPPHEGDTQYFGPGTRLTVL.

The V and J genes are TRBV6-2 or TRBV6-3 and TRBJ2-1; perhaps TRBD1 as D (5 bases). Trimming removed 6 bases at V and 3 bases at J, with 12 bases between. The germline V gene encodes CDR1 MNHEY and CDR2 SVGEGT. The CDR3 is 14 residues long. The CDR3 region is CASSPNGHYNEQFF. The DNA of the CDR3 is TGTGCCAGCAGCCCTAACGGACACTACAATGAGCAGTTCTTC.

V gene TRBV6-1 combines with J gene TRBJ2-3; 12 bases are a match to TRBD2. Germline V CDR1 and CDR2: MNHNS, SASEGT. This CDR3 has 15 residues. Trimming cost V 3 bases and J 11 bases; bases outside gene matches: 9. CDR3 DNA sequence: TGTGCCAGCAGTGAGCTAGCGGGGGGGCGCCCTAGGCAGTATTTT. Translation: CASSELAGGRPRQYF.

J is TRBJ1-2 and V is TRBV19, with 7 bases matching TRBD1. Germline CDR1 and CDR2: LNHDA and SQIVND (reference sequence). The V segment lost 5 bases and the J segment 7 bases; nucleotides outside the gene matches: 7. The CDR3 loop spans 13 amino acids. Written as DNA, the CDR3 is TGTGCCAGTAGTTCTACAGGGGCCAGTGGCTACACCTTC. Its protein product is CASSSTGASGYTF.

This sequence joins TRBV5-1 and TRBJ2-1; 12 bases match TRBD2. Germline CDR1 is SGHRS and CDR2 is YFSETQ. The CDR3 is 15 residues long. V lost 3 bases, J lost 6 bases, and 4 bases stayed unmatched. The CDR3 loop is CASSSLAGGPNEQFF. The CDR3 region has the DNA TGCGCCAGCAGCTCTCTAGCGGGAGGGCCCAATGAGCAGTTCTTC. The variable domain in full, completed from reference TRBV5-1 and TRBJ2-1, reads KAGVTQTPRYLIKTRGQQVTLSCSPISGHRSVSWYQQTPGQGLQFLFEYFSETQRNKGNFPGRFSGRQFSNSRSEMNVSTLELGDSALYLCASSSLAGGPNEQFFGPGTRLTVL.

CDR3 residues: CASSQELLAAPADTQYF. The CDR3, as DNA: TGCGCCAGCAGCCAAGAGTTATTAGCGGCGCCCGCAGATACGCAGTATTTT. This chain joins TRBV4-1 and TRBJ2-3, with D perhaps matching TRBD2 (6 bases). CDR3 length: 17 residues. Germline V gene data show CDR1 as MGHRA and CDR2 as YSYEKL. Trimming cost V 0 bases and J 4 bases, with 17 bases left between them.

The rearrangement joins TRBV28 to TRBJ2-5; 8 positions agree with TRBD1. The CDR3 loop spans 16 amino acids. CDR1 and CDR2 from the germline V gene are MDHEN and SYDVKM. Trimming took 5 bases from V and 1 from J; bases not matched to a gene: 9. The CDR3 here is CASSPRTGPSQETQYF. CDR3 nucleotides: TGTGCCAGCAGTCCACGGACAGGGCCTTCCCAAGAGACCCAGTACTTC.

V is TRBV27 and J is TRBJ1-1; no definite D call. The V end was cut by 4 bases, the J end by 2 bases, with 8 bases between. This CDR3 is 13 amino acids long. Germline CDR1 and CDR2: MNHEY and SMNVEV (reference sequence). CDR3 region: CASSSLQNTEAFF. The CDR3 DNA follows: TGTGCCAGCAGTTCACTACAAAACACTGAAGCTTTCTTT.

V usage is TRBV19 and J usage is TRBJ2-1, with TRBD2 matching over 7 bases. V lost 3 bases and J lost 4; bases outside the gene matches: 6. The CDR3 extends over 15 amino acids. Germline V gene sequence: CDR1 LNHDA, CDR2 SQIVND (reference sequence). CDR3 residues: CASSMTERGYNEQFF. The DNA of the CDR3 is TGTGCCAGTAGTATGACGGAGCGGGGTTACAATGAGCAGTTCTTC.

The V and J genes are TRBV29-1 and TRBJ2-1, with 8 bases aligning to TRBD1. CDR1 is SQVTM and CDR2 is ANQGSEA in the germline V gene. V gave up 7 bases and J gave up 3 bases; unmatched junction bases: 2. The CDR3 runs to 12 residues. CDR3 nucleotides: TGCAGCGAGGGGACAGGCTACAATGAGCAGTTCTTC. Protein: CSEGTGYNEQFF.

The chain is built from TRBV27 and TRBJ2-7; no clear D gene. The V end was cut by 3 bases, the J end by 3 bases, with 6 bases between. CDR1 is MNHEY, CDR2 SMNVEV, per germline (reference sequence). The CDR3 runs 12 residues. The CDR3 DNA is TGTGCCAGCAGTTTCGGCGGCTACGAGCAGTACTTC. As protein: CASSFGGYEQYF.